This TCR beta chain was retrieved from a study of T-cell memory formation after mild COVID-19. TCRdb re-derived calls from the 5' RACE reads in MiXCR, one entry per CDR3 protein. This table holds around 250,000 distinct CDR3 sequences, 15% to 20% found once. This clonotype was counted between two and nine times. Antigen specificity is unknown. Study-wide findings and caveats: Cross-reactive memory apparently joined, as some responding clones appeared in pre-infection memory.

Germline V gene lookup returns CDR1 MNHEY and CDR2 SVGAGI. V lost 8 bases to trimming and J lost 3 bases; unmatched junction nucleotides: 6. The CDR3 contains 14 residues. Sequencing used PBMCs or a T cell subset sorted from them (not recorded which). This chain joins TRBV6-5 and TRBJ2-3; 9 nucleotides line up with TRBD2. The TCR originated in a man between 18 and 29 years old who had mild COVID-19 (a few samples of this study predate the infection). Cell type and time point are not known. DNA of the CDR3: TGTGCCAGCCAGCTAGCGGGGACGACAGATACGCAGTATTTT. Protein sequence: CASQLAGTTDTQYF.